The clone carrying this T cell receptor (beta chain) has only a few counts. Its target is unknown. This CDR3 comprises 15 residues. Germline lookup yields CDR1 SGHRS and CDR2 YFSETQ. Trimming shortened V by 4 bases and J by 8 bases, and 21 bases separated the two germline ends. The PCR employed 60 Vbeta primers together with 13 Jbeta primers. Original handling: In a later analysis, of approximately 81 million unique beta chains, roughly 11 million appeared in at least two donors. The table came from immunoSEQ multiplex PCR; TCRdb's copy has only in-frame clones and leaves some out. For V, J and clone size, that table is used; D and trimming come from the DNA. This table holds 130,000 or so clones, 75% to 85% found once. The entry originates in a study of cytomegalovirus exposure and HLA in healthy donors. Study at large: In an earlier analysis, 95 million to 130 million unique TCR beta sequences were found from 200 million or so T cells.

Findings of the study overall: HLA-A and HLA-B allele assignments for most subjects were reportedly predicted accurately using TCR beta sequences.

The chain uses TRBV5-1 and TRBJ1-2; D is ambiguous. The TCR sequence derives from a woman under 30 in good health and CMV-seropositive. Sequencing used PBMCs. CDR3 sequence (DNA): TGCGCCAGCAGCAGCCCCGGGGAGACTGAGGCGGGCTACACCTTC. Translating gives CASSSPGETEAGYTF.